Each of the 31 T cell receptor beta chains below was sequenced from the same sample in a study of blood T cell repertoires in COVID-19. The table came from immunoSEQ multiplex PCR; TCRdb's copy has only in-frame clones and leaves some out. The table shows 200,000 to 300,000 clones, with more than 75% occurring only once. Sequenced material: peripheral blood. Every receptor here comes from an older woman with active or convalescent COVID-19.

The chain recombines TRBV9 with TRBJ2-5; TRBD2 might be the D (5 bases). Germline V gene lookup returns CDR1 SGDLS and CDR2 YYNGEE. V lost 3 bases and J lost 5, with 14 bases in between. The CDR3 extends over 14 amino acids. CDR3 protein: CASSGATQRETQYF. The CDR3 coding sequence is TGTGCCAGCAGCGGGGCGACACAGCGGGAGACCCAGTACTTC.

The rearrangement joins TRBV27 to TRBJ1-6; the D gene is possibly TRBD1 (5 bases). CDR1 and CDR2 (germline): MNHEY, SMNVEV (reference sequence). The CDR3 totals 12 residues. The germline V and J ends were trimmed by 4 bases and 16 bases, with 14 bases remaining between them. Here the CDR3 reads CASSSTGIGLHF. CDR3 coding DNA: TGTGCCAGCAGTTCTACAGGAATAGGTCTCCACTTT.

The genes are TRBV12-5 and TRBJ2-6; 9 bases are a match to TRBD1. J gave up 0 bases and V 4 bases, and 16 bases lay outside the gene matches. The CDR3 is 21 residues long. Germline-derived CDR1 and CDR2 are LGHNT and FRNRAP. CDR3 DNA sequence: TGTGCTAGTGGTTCGTCCTTCCGGGACAGGGTCTTTGGCTCTGGGGCCAACGTCCTGACTTTC. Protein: CASGSSFRDRVFGSGANVLTF.

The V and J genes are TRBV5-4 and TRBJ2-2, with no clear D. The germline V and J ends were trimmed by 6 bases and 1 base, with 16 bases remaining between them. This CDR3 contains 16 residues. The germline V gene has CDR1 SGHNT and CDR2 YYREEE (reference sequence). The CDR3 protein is CASTVGAVRNTGELFF. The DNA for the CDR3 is TGTGCCAGCACCGTGGGTGCGGTTAGGAACACCGGGGAGCTGTTTTTT.

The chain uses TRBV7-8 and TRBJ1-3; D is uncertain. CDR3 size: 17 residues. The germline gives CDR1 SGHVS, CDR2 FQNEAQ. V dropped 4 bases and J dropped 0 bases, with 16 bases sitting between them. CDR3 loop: CASSYYDMGSSGNTIYF. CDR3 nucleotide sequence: TGTGCCAGCAGCTACTACGACATGGGGAGCTCTGGAAACACCATATATTTT.

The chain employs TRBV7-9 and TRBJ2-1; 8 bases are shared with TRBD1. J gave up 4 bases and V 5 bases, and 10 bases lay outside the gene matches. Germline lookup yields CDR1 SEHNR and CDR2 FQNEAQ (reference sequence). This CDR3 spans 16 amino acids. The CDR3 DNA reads TGTGCCAGCAGCCCCCAAGCCCGGGACAGGTACAATGAGCAGTTCTTC. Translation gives CASSPQARDRYNEQFF.

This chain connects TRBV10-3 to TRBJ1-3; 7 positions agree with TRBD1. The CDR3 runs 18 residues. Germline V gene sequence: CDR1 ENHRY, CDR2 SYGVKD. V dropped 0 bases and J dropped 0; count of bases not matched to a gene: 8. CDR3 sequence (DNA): TGTGCCATCAGTGAGTCGACCAAGAAGGGGGCCTCTGGAAACACCATATATTTT. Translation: CAISESTKKGASGNTIYF.

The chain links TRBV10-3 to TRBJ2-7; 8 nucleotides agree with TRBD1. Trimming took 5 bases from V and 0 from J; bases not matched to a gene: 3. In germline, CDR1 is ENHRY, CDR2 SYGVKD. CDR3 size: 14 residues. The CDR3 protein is CAISTGGSSYEQYF. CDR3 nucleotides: TGTGCCATCAGTACAGGGGGGAGCTCCTACGAGCAGTACTTC.

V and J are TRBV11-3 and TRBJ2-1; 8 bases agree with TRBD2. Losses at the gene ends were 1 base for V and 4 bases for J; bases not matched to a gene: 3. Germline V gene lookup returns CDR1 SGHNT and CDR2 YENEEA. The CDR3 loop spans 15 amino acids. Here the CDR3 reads CASSLASGGYNEQFF. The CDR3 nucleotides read TGTGCCAGCAGCTTAGCCAGCGGGGGTTACAATGAGCAGTTCTTC.

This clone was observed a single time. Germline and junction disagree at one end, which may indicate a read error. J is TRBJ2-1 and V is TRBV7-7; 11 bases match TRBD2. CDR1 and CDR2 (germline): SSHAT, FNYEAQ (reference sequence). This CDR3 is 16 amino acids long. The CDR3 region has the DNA TGTGCTAGCAGCAAACAACTAGCGGGGGCCCCGGGTGAGCAGTTCTTC. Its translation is CASSKQLAGAPGEQFF.

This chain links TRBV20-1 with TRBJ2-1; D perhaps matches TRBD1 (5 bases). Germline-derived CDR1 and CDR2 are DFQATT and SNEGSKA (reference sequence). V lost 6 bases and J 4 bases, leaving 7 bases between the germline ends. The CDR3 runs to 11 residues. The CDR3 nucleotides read TGCAGTGCCCGACAGTACAATGAGCAGTTCTTC. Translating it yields CSARQYNEQFF.

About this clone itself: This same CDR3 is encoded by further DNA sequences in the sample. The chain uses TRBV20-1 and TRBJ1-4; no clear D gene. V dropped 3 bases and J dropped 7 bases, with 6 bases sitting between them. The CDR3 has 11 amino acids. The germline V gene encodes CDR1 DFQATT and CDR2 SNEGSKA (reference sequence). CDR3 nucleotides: TGCAGTGCTAGTAGAGGTGAAAAACTGTTTTTT. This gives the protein CSASRGEKLFF.

CDR3 loop: CASSPQGQNIQYF. CDR3 bases: TGTGCCAGCAGTCCACAGGGGCAAAACATTCAGTACTTC. V is TRBV7-2 and J is TRBJ2-4; 7 nucleotides align to TRBD1. Germline V lookup: CDR1 SGHTA, CDR2 FQGNSA. This CDR3 is built from 13 residues. V dropped 6 bases and J dropped 5; count of bases not matched to a gene: 4.

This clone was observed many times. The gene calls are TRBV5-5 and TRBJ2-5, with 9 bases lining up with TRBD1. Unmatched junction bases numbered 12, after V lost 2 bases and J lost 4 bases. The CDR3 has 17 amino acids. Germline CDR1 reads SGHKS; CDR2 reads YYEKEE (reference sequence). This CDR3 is CASSFSPTGGIGETQYF. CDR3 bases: TGTGCCAGCAGCTTCTCCCCGACAGGGGGGATCGGAGAGACCCAGTACTTC.

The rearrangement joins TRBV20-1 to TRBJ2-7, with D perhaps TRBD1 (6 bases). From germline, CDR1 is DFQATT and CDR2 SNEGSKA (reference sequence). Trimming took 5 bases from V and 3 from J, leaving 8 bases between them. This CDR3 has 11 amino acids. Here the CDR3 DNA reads TGCAGTGCTGGGACAAGCTACGAGCAGTACTTC. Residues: CSAGTSYEQYF.

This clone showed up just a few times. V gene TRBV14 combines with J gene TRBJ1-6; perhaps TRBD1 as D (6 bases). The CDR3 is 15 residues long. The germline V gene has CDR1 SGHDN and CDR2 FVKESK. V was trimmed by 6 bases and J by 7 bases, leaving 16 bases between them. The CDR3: CASRKARGWNSPLHF. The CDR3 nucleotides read TGTGCCAGCAGAAAAGCAAGGGGGTGGAATTCACCCCTCCACTTT. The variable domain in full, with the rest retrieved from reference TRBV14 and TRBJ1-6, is EAGVTQFPSHSVIEKGQTVTLRCDPISGHDNLYWYRRVMGKEIKFLLHFVKESKQDESGMPNNRFLAERTGGTYSTLKVQPAELEDSGVYFCASRKARGWNSPLHFGNGTRLTVT.

For the CDR3, the DNA is TGCGCCAGCAGCTGGAGGGCTAGCGGGGATTCAGATACGCAGTATTTT. This encodes CASSWRASGDSDTQYF. The chain has TRBV5-1 and TRBJ2-3; TRBD2 aligns across 9 bases. The CDR3 covers 16 residues. V lost 3 bases and J lost 4; bases outside the gene matches: 9. CDR1 is SGHRS and CDR2 is YFSETQ in the germline V gene.

CDR3 nucleotide sequence: TGTGCCAGCTCTCCCCGGGGCGGGGGGGACACCGGGGAGCTGTTTTTT. Translated, it gives CASSPRGGGDTGELFF. The chain combines TRBV18 with TRBJ2-2, with 9 bases identical to TRBD2. The CDR3 has 16 amino acids. V lost 6 bases and J lost 3; bases outside the gene matches: 8. Germline-derived CDR1 and CDR2 are KGHSH and LQKENI.

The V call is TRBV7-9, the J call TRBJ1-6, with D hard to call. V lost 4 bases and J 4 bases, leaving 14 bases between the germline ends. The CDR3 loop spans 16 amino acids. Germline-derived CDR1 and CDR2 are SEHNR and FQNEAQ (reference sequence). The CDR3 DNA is TGTGCCAGCAGCTCCGGAGGCGCGGGGTATAATTCACCCCTCCACTTT. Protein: CASSSGGAGYNSPLHF.

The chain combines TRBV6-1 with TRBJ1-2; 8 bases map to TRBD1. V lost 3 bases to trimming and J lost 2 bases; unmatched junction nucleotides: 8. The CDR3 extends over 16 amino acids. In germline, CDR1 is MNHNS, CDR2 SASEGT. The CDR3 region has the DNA TGTGCCAGCAGTGACCCAGGACAGGGACTAAACTATGGCTACACCTTC. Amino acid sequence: CASSDPGQGLNYGYTF.

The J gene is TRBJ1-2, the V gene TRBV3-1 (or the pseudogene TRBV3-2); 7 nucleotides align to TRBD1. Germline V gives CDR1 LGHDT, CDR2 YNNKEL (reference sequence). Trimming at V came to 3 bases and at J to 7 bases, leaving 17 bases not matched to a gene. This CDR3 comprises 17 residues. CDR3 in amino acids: CASSQGATGAGVGGYTF. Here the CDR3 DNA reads TGTGCCAGCAGCCAGGGCGCTACAGGGGCTGGGGTTGGTGGCTACACCTTC.

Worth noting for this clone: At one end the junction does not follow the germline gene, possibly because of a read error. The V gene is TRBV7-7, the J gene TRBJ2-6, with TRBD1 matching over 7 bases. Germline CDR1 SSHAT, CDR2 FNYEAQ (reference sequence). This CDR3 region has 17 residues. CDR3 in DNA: TGTGCTAGCAGCTCCTTAGAGGGGGCTGGTGGGGCCAACGTCCTGACTTTC. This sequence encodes CASSSLEGAGGANVLTF.

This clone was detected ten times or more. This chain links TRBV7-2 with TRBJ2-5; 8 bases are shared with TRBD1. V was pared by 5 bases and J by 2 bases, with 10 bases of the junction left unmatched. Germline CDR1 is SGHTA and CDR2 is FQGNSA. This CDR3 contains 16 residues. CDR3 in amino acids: CASSLGQGGGQETQYF. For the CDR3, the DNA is TGTGCCAGCAGCCTCGGACAGGGAGGAGGTCAAGAGACCCAGTACTTC.

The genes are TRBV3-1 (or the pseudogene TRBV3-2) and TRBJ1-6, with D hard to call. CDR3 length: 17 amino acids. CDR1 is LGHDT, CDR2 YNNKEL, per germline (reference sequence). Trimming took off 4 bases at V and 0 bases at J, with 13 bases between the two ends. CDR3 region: CASSPPRRSSYNSPLHF. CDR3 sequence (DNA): TGTGCCAGCAGCCCACCGCGGAGGAGCTCCTATAATTCACCCCTCCACTTT.

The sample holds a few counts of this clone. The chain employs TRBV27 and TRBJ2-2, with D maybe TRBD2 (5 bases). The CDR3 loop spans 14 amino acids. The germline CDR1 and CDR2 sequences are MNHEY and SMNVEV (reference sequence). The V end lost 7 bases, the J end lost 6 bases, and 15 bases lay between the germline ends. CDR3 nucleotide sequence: TGTGCCAGCACCTCCATCGCAGCGGCCGGGGAGCTGTTTTTT. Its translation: CASTSIAAAGELFF.

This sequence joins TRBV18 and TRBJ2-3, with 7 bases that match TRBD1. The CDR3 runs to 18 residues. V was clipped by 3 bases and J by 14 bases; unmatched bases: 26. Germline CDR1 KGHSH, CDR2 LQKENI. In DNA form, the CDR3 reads TGTGCCAGCTCACCGTTGCAACGTGAGGGGGCGCATGGAGTTAGGCCGTATTTT. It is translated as CASSPLQREGAHGVRPYF.

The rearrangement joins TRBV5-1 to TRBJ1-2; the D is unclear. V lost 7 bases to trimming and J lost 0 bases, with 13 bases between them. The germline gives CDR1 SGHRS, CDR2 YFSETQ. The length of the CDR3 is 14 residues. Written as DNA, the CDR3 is TGCGCCAGCCGAAAAGAGAGTTCTAACTATGGCTACACCTTC. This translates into CASRKESSNYGYTF.

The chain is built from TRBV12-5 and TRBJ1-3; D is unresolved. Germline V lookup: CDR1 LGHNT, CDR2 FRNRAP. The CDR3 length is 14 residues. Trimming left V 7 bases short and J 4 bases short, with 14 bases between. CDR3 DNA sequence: TGTGCTAGTGTCGCAGGTTTAGGCGGAAACACCATATATTTT. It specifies CASVAGLGGNTIYF.

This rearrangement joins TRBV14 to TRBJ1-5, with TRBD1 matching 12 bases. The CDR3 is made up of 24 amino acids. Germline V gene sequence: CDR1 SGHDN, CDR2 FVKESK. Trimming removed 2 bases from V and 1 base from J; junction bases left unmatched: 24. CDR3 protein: CASSQTPGDNRDRGRGGSNQPQHF. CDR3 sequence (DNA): TGTGCCAGCAGCCAAACTCCAGGGGACAACCGGGACAGGGGGCGGGGAGGGAGCAATCAGCCCCAGCATTTT.

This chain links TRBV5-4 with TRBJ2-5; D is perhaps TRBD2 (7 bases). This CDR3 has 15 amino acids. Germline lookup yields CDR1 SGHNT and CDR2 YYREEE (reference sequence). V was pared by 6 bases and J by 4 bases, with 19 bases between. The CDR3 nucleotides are TGTGCCAGCACCATGGGGGGGGGCCGGGGAGAGACCCAGTACTTC. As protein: CASTMGGGRGETQYF.

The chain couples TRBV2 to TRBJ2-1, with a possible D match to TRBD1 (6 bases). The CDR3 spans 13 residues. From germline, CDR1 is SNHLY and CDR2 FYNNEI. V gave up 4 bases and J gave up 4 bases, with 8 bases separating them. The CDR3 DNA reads TGTGCCAGCAGTGTCGGACAGTACAATGAGCAGTTCTTC. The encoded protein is CASSVGQYNEQFF.